Listed here are 26 T cell receptor beta chains from one sample, sequenced in a study of T-cell reconstitution after alpha-beta-depleted transplantation in children. Unique molecular identifiers featured in how the TCRbeta library was prepared. TCRdb re-derived calls from the PCR reads in MiXCR, one entry per CDR3 protein. The sample includes about 510,000 distinct CDR3 sequences, about an eighth of them seen just once. The source was PBMCs, mostly from graft donor cells, collected 180 days after TCRalphabeta/CD19-depleted stem cell transplant. These receptors originate from a female patient aged 2-15 years who had a stem cell transplant for aplastic anemia, so the T cells may come from the graft donor.

This clonotype turned up a few times. This chain joins TRBV29-1 and TRBJ1-3, with a possible D match to TRBD1 (5 bases). The CDR3 extends over 13 amino acids. Germline V gene data show CDR1 as SQVTM and CDR2 as ANQGSEA. V was clipped by 7 bases and J by 3 bases, with 13 bases between them. As DNA, the CDR3 is TGCAGCGCGCTCGAAGGGGTTGGAAACACCATATATTTT. This codes for CSALEGVGNTIYF.

This chain connects TRBV20-1 to TRBJ1-2; weak D call: TRBD1 (5 bases). Germline assignment: CDR1 DFQATT and CDR2 SNEGSKA (reference sequence). There are 13 residues in the CDR3. Trimming cost V 5 bases and J 2 bases, with 12 bases left between them. In nucleotides, the CDR3 is TGCAGTGCTGCCCAGGGTACCAACTATGGCTACACCTTC. Protein sequence: CSAAQGTNYGYTF.

This CDR3 is CASSLLGLAGSGEQFF. The CDR3 bases are TGTGCCAGCAGCTTACTGGGACTAGCGGGAAGTGGTGAGCAGTTCTTC. The chain has TRBV7-3 and TRBJ2-1; 13 bases align to TRBD2. The CDR3 covers 16 residues. Germline V gives CDR1 SGHTA, CDR2 FQGTGA. J was trimmed by 9 bases and V by 2 bases; bases with no gene match: 7.

The CDR3: CASSRGDRDNEQFF. The CDR3 region has the DNA TGTGCCAGCAGTAGGGGGGACAGGGACAATGAGCAGTTCTTC. The chain joins TRBV6-5 to TRBJ2-1, with 9 bases that match TRBD1. The V gene end was trimmed by 5 bases and the J gene end by 5 bases; junction bases not matched to a gene: 4. This CDR3 has 14 amino acids. Germline V gene data show CDR1 as MNHEY and CDR2 as SVGAGI.

This clonotype was observed many times. This chain joins TRBV6-1 and TRBJ2-7, with TRBD2 matching over 13 bases. V gave up 5 bases and J gave up 5 bases; unmatched junction bases: 6. Germline assignment: CDR1 MNHNS and CDR2 SASEGT. The CDR3 consists of 15 residues. CDR3 region: CASSLRTSGRHEQYF. DNA for the CDR3: TGTGCCAGCAGTCTTAGGACTAGCGGGAGACACGAGCAGTACTTC.

This chain uses TRBV12-3 or TRBV12-4 with TRBJ2-1; 8 nucleotides agree with TRBD2. CDR3 length: 18 residues. V lost 3 bases to trimming and J lost 7 bases; unmatched junction nucleotides: 17. The DNA for the CDR3 is TGTGCCAGCAGTTTGGGTACCCTCCTCCCGGGAGGGTGGAATGAGCAGTTCTTC. It is translated as CASSLGTLLPGGWNEQFF.

Only a few counts were recorded for this clonotype. The rearrangement joins TRBV4-1 to TRBJ2-5, with D perhaps matching TRBD1 (7 bases). Germline V gene sequence: CDR1 MGHRA, CDR2 YSYEKL. V was clipped by 1 base and J by 2 bases, with 14 bases between them. The CDR3 is made up of 16 amino acids. The CDR3 DNA sequence: TGCGCCAGCAGCCAAGGACGCGGGACAGAACAAGAGACCCAGTACTTC. Protein sequence: CASSQGRGTEQETQYF.

This clonotype was seen ten or more times. The chain combines TRBV10-3 with TRBJ2-3; 10 positions match TRBD2. V was clipped by 6 bases and J by 8 bases; unmatched bases: 20. The CDR3 runs 18 residues. Germline values: CDR1 ENHRY, CDR2 SYGVKD. This CDR3 is CAISRDTGLAATRGTQYF. In DNA form, the CDR3 reads TGTGCCATCAGCCGGGACACCGGACTAGCGGCCACGAGGGGTACGCAGTATTTT.

The chain joins TRBV28 to TRBJ1-2; TRBD1 agrees at 8 bases. The CDR3 extends over 13 amino acids. Germline assignment: CDR1 MDHEN and CDR2 SYDVKM. V shed 8 bases, J shed 7 bases, and the junction held 9 bases outside the gene matches. DNA of the CDR3: TGTGCCAGCCAGGGGGCGCCCAATTTTGGCTACACCTTC. Residues: CASQGAPNFGYTF.

This clonotype was seen more than once but under ten times. The chain employs TRBV28 and TRBJ1-1, with D possibly being TRBD1 (5 bases). The CDR3 loop spans 14 amino acids. Germline V lookup: CDR1 MDHEN, CDR2 SYDVKM. Trimming removed 3 bases from V and 6 bases from J, with 14 bases in between. CDR3 region: CASSLVGDRPEAFF. The CDR3, as DNA: TGTGCCAGCAGTTTGGTCGGCGACAGACCTGAAGCTTTCTTT.

The chain recombines TRBV24-1 with TRBJ2-2; D is ambiguous. Germline V lookup: CDR1 KGHDR, CDR2 SFDVKD. The CDR3 has 13 residues. V was cut by 6 bases and J by 0 bases, with 4 bases left in between. The CDR3 nucleotides are TGTGCCACCAGTCTTACGAACACCGGGGAGCTGTTTTTT. This gives the protein CATSLTNTGELFF.

This clonotype was picked up many times. The CDR3 is CASSLIRNTEAFF. The CDR3 DNA follows: TGCGCCAGCAGCTTGATAAGGAACACTGAAGCTTTCTTT. This sequence joins TRBV5-1 and TRBJ1-1; D is undetermined. This CDR3 is 13 amino acids long. Germline V gene sequence: CDR1 SGHRS, CDR2 YFSETQ. V dropped 1 base and J dropped 1 base, with 5 bases sitting between them.

In its sample, this clonotype was seen a few times. CDR3 residues: CAAEGRLNTEAFF. DNA for the CDR3: TGTGCCGCCGAGGGACGGCTGAACACTGAAGCTTTCTTT. The chain joins TRBV10-3 to TRBJ1-1; possible D gene TRBD1, 5 bases. The CDR3 runs to 13 residues. The germline CDR1 and CDR2 sequences are ENHRY and SYGVKD. Between the trimmed V and J ends, which lost 11 bases and 0 bases, there was a span of 13 bases.

The chain couples TRBV29-1 to TRBJ2-3; perhaps TRBD1 as D (5 bases). Germline-derived CDR1 and CDR2 are SQVTM and ANQGSEA. This CDR3 is built from 17 residues. With 7 bases removed from V and 2 bases from J, the gap between germline ends came to 25 bases. For the CDR3, the DNA is TGCAGCGGCAGGGCGTTCTCCCCGTGGTCCTCCACAGATACGCAGTATTTT. It translates to CSGRAFSPWSSTDTQYF.

This clonotype came up a few times. The rearrangement uses TRBV20-1 and TRBJ2-7; D tentatively reads TRBD1 or TRBD2 (5 bases each). Trimming removed 5 bases from V and 7 bases from J, with 21 bases in between. This CDR3 comprises 14 residues. Germline CDR1 reads DFQATT; CDR2 reads SNEGSKA (reference sequence). CDR3 coding DNA: TGCAGTGCTGCCCGGGGCTCACCTTGGGGGGAGCAGTACTTC. The encoded protein is CSAARGSPWGEQYF.

The V call is TRBV20-1, the J call TRBJ2-3; TRBD2 agrees at 7 bases. Germline CDR1 is DFQATT and CDR2 is SNEGSKA (reference sequence). The CDR3 runs to 16 residues. J was trimmed by 4 bases and V by 2 bases; bases with no gene match: 12. This CDR3 reads CSARTPPGGHPDTQYF. The CDR3 coding sequence is TGCAGTGCTAGAACCCCTCCGGGAGGTCACCCAGATACGCAGTATTTT.

This clonotype was observed many times. This rearrangement joins TRBV3-1 to TRBJ2-3; possible D gene TRBD2, 5 bases. Germline V gene lookup returns CDR1 LGHDT and CDR2 YNNKEL (reference sequence). There are 16 residues in the CDR3. Deletions cut 1 base from V and 2 bases from J, with 13 bases between. The CDR3 protein is CASSQAGSNPTDTQYF. The CDR3 bases are TGTGCCAGCAGCCAAGCGGGGAGCAACCCCACAGATACGCAGTATTTT.

The CDR3 spells CAWSDDRVNEQYF. In DNA, the CDR3 is TGTGCCTGGAGTGACGACAGGGTCAACGAGCAGTACTTC. The V and J genes are TRBV30 and TRBJ2-7, with TRBD1 matching over 7 bases. This CDR3 comprises 13 residues. The junction had 5 bases not matched to a gene; V was cut back by 1 base and J by 5 bases. Per the germline V gene, CDR1 is GTSNPN and CDR2 is SVGIG (reference sequence).

The J gene is TRBJ2-7, the V gene TRBV27; D call uncertain. The CDR3 has 11 amino acids. V lost 8 bases to trimming and J lost 3 bases, with 8 bases between them. Per the germline V gene, CDR1 is MNHEY and CDR2 is SMNVEV (reference sequence). The CDR3, as DNA: TGTGCCAGCGGGCCGGACTACGAGCAGTACTTC. Its translation: CASGPDYEQYF.

This clonotype was found a few times. V and J are TRBV27 and TRBJ2-1; TRBD2 is a possible D gene (6 bases). The CDR3 extends over 17 amino acids. Trimming took off 6 bases at V and 0 bases at J, with 18 bases between the two ends. CDR1 is MNHEY, CDR2 SMNVEV, per germline (reference sequence). In DNA form, the CDR3 reads TGTGCCAGCAGCGTTTACCTAGCGCCGAGCTCCTACAATGAGCAGTTCTTC. Translation gives CASSVYLAPSSYNEQFF.

This clonotype was found many times. V and J are TRBV7-6 and TRBJ2-5; 8 bases agree with TRBD1. The CDR3 spans 15 residues. Germline loops: CDR1 SGHVS, CDR2 FNYEAQ. The trim removed 2 bases at V and 5 bases at J, leaving 7 bases unmatched. CDR3 protein: CASSLFDRGWETQYF. CDR3 in DNA: TGTGCCAGCAGCTTATTTGACAGGGGATGGGAGACCCAGTACTTC.

For the CDR3, the DNA is TGTGCCAGCAACACAGGGGGGGGCACTGAAGCTTTCTTT. Translating gives CASNTGGGTEAFF. V usage is TRBV7-3 and J usage is TRBJ1-1; 8 nucleotides align to TRBD1. Germline V lookup: CDR1 SGHTA, CDR2 FQGTGA. There are 13 residues in the CDR3. Unmatched junction bases numbered 5, after V lost 7 bases and J lost 4 bases. Supplemented by reference TRBV7-3 and TRBJ1-1, the full variable domain reads GAGVSQTPSNKVTEKGKYVELRCDPISGHTALYWYRQSLGQGPEFLIYFQGTGAADDSGLPNDRFFAVRPEGSVSTLKIQRTERGDSAVYLCASNTGGGTEAFFGQGTRLTVV.

The genes are TRBV4-1 and TRBJ2-7, with 8 bases lining up with TRBD2. Trimming cost V 0 bases and J 5 bases; bases outside gene matches: 12. The CDR3 spans 17 residues. Germline-derived CDR1 and CDR2 are MGHRA and YSYEKL. The CDR3 DNA reads as TGCGCCAGCAGCCAAGAGCTAGCGGGCTCCCTCTCGGACGAGCAGTACTTC. Translating gives CASSQELAGSLSDEQYF.

The chain joins TRBV20-1 to TRBJ2-1; possible D gene TRBD2, 6 bases. Germline V gene data show CDR1 as DFQATT and CDR2 as SNEGSKA (reference sequence). The length of the CDR3 is 14 residues. Trimming stripped 3 bases from V and 3 bases from J, with 12 bases between. CDR3 in amino acids: CSASKGLDYNEQFF. CDR3 bases: TGCAGTGCTAGTAAGGGACTCGACTACAATGAGCAGTTCTTC.

The genes are TRBV7-8 and TRBJ2-7, with TRBD2 identical over 15 bases. The length of the CDR3 is 15 residues. The V gene end was trimmed by 5 bases and the J gene end by 4 bases; junction bases not matched to a gene: 3. In germline, CDR1 is SGHVS, CDR2 FQNEAQ. This chain's CDR3 is CASSTGLAGGYEQYF. Written as DNA, the CDR3 is TGTGCCAGCAGCACCGGACTAGCGGGAGGGTACGAGCAGTACTTC.

The rearrangement joins TRBV6-2 or TRBV6-3 to TRBJ2-7; 7 positions match TRBD1. Trimming removed 2 bases from V and 2 bases from J; junction bases left unmatched: 12. The CDR3 covers 17 residues. Germline-derived CDR1 and CDR2 are MNHEY and SVGEGT. CDR3 sequence: CASSYTHWTGFPYEQYF. The CDR3 DNA sequence: TGTGCCAGCAGTTACACACACTGGACAGGCTTCCCCTACGAGCAGTACTTC.